These T cell receptor beta chains were read from a single sample in a study of CD8 T cells in Susac syndrome. TCRdb redid the calling of the immunoSEQ multiplex PCR reads with MiXCR, one entry per CDR3 protein. Of a few hundred thousand distinct CDR3 sequences detected, 95% appear once; the ten largest clones hold 0.095%. The sample taken for sequencing was CD4+ T cells from PBMCs. These receptors were obtained from a human donor with multiple sclerosis. Both conserved end residues are part of each CDR3. A D gene is named only where the DNA matches it firmly. Some rows have no size entry. The others give once, few or many, or a class for an expanded clone.

.,TRBV27,TRBJ2-7,.,TGTGCCAGCAGTTTATTGGGTAACCCCTACGAGCAGTACTTC,CASSLLGNPYEQYF
.,TRBV3-1,TRBJ1-5,.,TGTGCCAGCAGCCAAGGTAAGGGCAATCAGCCCCAGCATTTT,CASSQGKGNQPQHF
TRBD1,TRBV5-1,TRBJ1-2,.,TGCGCCAGCAGCCAGGGACAGCGAACATATGGCTACACCTTC,CASSQGQRTYGYTF
.,TRBV20-1,TRBJ2-5,.,TGCAGTGCCGAGGGCAGGATCCAAGAGACCCAGTACTTC,CSAEGRIQETQYF
.,TRBV19,TRBJ1-6,.,TGTGCCACCGACCCCGGAGGGTTTGATTCACCCCTCCACTTT,CATDPGGFDSPLHF
.,TRBV27,TRBJ2-3,.,TGTGCCAGCAGCCGAACAGGGTTCCTTAACACAGATACGCAGTATTTT,CASSRTGFLNTDTQYF
.,TRBV21-1,TRBJ2-7,.,TGTGCCAGAGGGACAGGGGGCGAGCAGTACTTC,CARGTGGEQYF
.,TRBV10-3,TRBJ2-7,once,TGTGCCACGGGGGCGGGCTACGAGCAGTACTTC,CATGAGYEQYF
.,TRBV25-1,TRBJ2-7,.,TGTGCCAGCAGTGAAACGGGGCCCTCCTACGAGCAGTACTTC,CASSETGPSYEQYF
.,TRBV12-3/TRBV12-4,TRBJ2-5,.,TGTGCCAGCAGTTTAGAGGCGGGAGAGACCCAGTACTTC,CASSLEAGETQYF
.,TRBV12-3/TRBV12-4,TRBJ1-1,.,TGTGCCAGCAGCCTGGGACAATGGAACACTGAAGCTTTCTTT,CASSLGQWNTEAFF
.,TRBV20-1,TRBJ2-1,once,TGCAGTGCTAGAGCTTCGGTGATTCCGGATGAGCAGTTCTTC,CSARASVIPDEQFF
.,TRBV20-1,TRBJ2-3,.,TGCAGTGCTAGGACAGAGAGACGTTCTAGCACAGATACGCAGTATTTT,CSARTERRSSTDTQYF
TRBD1,TRBV4-1,TRBJ2-7,.,TGCGCCAGCAGCCAACCTCGACAGGGCTACGAGCAGTACTTC,CASSQPRQGYEQYF
.,TRBV2,TRBJ1-1,.,TGTGCCAGCAGTGAAATTAAGTCGACTATAGGAGCTTTCTTT,CASSEIKSTIGAFF
.,TRBV7-9,TRBJ1-4,.,TGTGCCAGCAGCCTAAGGGGCAGGGATGGTCGTGAAAAACTGTTTTTT,CASSLRGRDGREKLFF
TRBD2,TRBV27,TRBJ2-1,.,TGTGCCAGCAGTATCGCAAGCGGGAGGCCCTCCGTTGAGCAGTTCTTC,CASSIASGRPSVEQFF
.,TRBV5-1,TRBJ1-1,once,TGCGCCAGCAGCTTGGTTGGTCTGCAGGTGGCTGAAGCTTTCTTT,CASSLVGLQVAEAFF
.,TRBV9,TRBJ2-5,.,TGTGCCAGCAGCGCTAACGTTCTGGGTAAAGAGACCCAGTACTTC,CASSANVLGKETQYF
.,TRBV30,TRBJ2-4,.,TGTGCCTGGAGTAACCCACACACCGCGAACATTCAGTACTTC,CAWSNPHTANIQYF
.,TRBV18,TRBJ2-7,.,TGTGCCAGCTCACCACCTTACTCCTACGAGCAGTACTTC,CASSPPYSYEQYF
.,TRBV6-2/TRBV6-3,TRBJ2-2,.,TGTGCCAGCAGTTACAGAGTAGCCGGGGAGCTGTTTTTT,CASSYRVAGELFF
TRBD1,TRBV30,TRBJ2-3,.,TGTGCCTGGAGTTACAGGGGGCGAAGCACAGATACGCAGTATTTT,CAWSYRGRSTDTQYF
TRBD1,TRBV15,TRBJ2-1,.,TGTGCCACCAGCCGCCGCGACAGGGGGCTCAATGAGCAGTTCTTC,CATSRRDRGLNEQFF
.,TRBV9,TRBJ1-1,.,TGTGCCAGCAGCGCGACAGTTATGAACACTGAAGCTTTCTTT,CASSATVMNTEAFF
TRBD2,TRBV6-5,TRBJ2-1,.,TGTGCCAGCAGTTACCGGGGACTAGCGGGGGGGGATGAGCAGTTCTTC,CASSYRGLAGGDEQFF
TRBD2,TRBV25-1,TRBJ2-1,.,TGTGCCAGCAGTGAAACTAGCGGGAGCTGGTTAAGAAATGAGCAGTTCTTC,CASSETSGSWLRNEQFF
TRBD1,TRBV19,TRBJ1-5,.,TGTGCCAGTAGTGCCGGGACAGGGATCAATCAGCCCCAGCATTTT,CASSAGTGINQPQHF
TRBD2,TRBV15,TRBJ2-7,.,TGTGCCACCAGCAGAGGAGGGACTACAGCCTACGAGCAGTACTTC,CATSRGGTTAYEQYF
.,TRBV30,TRBJ1-2,.,TGTGCCTGGAAAGGGGGGAACTATGGCTACACCTTC,CAWKGGNYGYTF
TRBD1,TRBV27,TRBJ1-2,.,TGTGCCAGCAGTTTCGGGACAGGGTATGGCTACACCTTC,CASSFGTGYGYTF
.,TRBV7-2,TRBJ1-2,.,TGTGCCAGCAGCCCAAATATCAGGGGCCTCTATGGCTACACCTTC,CASSPNIRGLYGYTF
.,TRBV7-2,TRBJ1-1,.,TGTGCCAGCAGCTTATTCGTTGGAGAGAACACTGAAGCTTTCTTT,CASSLFVGENTEAFF
TRBD1,TRBV7-9,TRBJ1-2,once,TGTGCCAGCAGCCGCGACAGGGCCTCCGTCTATGGCTACACCTTC,CASSRDRASVYGYTF
.,TRBV19,TRBJ2-5,few,TGTGCCAGTAGTAGGGAAGATACCCAGTACTTC,CASSREDTQYF
TRBD1,TRBV12-3/TRBV12-4,TRBJ1-5,.,TGTGCCAGCAGTCCCCCGACAGGGGTCCATCAGCCCCAGCATTTT,CASSPPTGVHQPQHF
.,TRBV20-1,TRBJ1-5,.,TGCAGTGCTAGAGGCGACAGTCGAGGGATTCAGCCCCAGCATTTT,CSARGDSRGIQPQHF
.,TRBV29-1,TRBJ2-7,.,TGCAGCGTTGAAACTAGAGTCTTGGGGGAGCAGTACTTC,CSVETRVLGEQYF
.,TRBV12-3/TRBV12-4,TRBJ1-3,.,TGTGCCAGCGAAGGGGGATCTGGAAACACCATATATTTT,CASEGGSGNTIYF
.,TRBV15,TRBJ1-5,.,TGTGCCACCAGCAAGAGCGGCGGGCGTCAGCCCCAGCATTTT,CATSKSGGRQPQHF
TRBD1,TRBV30,TRBJ2-7,.,TGTGCCTGGAGTGCAGGACAGGGACCATACGAGCAGTACTTC,CAWSAGQGPYEQYF
.,TRBV20-1,TRBJ2-7,.,TGCAGTGCTAGATTGGCAGGGGACTACTACGAGCAGTACTTC,CSARLAGDYYEQYF
.,TRBV27,TRBJ1-1,.,TGTGCCAGCAGTTTACTGTCGGGGAACACTGAAGCTTTCTTT,CASSLLSGNTEAFF
.,TRBV21-1,TRBJ2-7,.,TGTGCCAGCAGCAAAGGTCAGGGGGCAACGGCAGCGGGGGCCCCCTACGAGCAGTACTTC,CASSKGQGATAAGAPYEQYF
.,TRBV9,TRBJ2-1,.,TGTGCCAGCAGCTTTCGGGACTACAATGAGCAGTTCTTC,CASSFRDYNEQFF
TRBD1,TRBV11-1,TRBJ1-1,.,TGTGCCAGCAGCCCGGACCAACCGGGACAGGGGTGGACTGAAGCTTTCTTT,CASSPDQPGQGWTEAFF
.,TRBV18,TRBJ1-5,.,TGTGCCAGCTCACGAGGACAAAGCAATCAGCCCCAGCATTTT,CASSRGQSNQPQHF
.,TRBV20-1,TRBJ2-1,.,TGCAGTGCTAGAGATCGGGGTCTCAATGAGCAGTTCTTC,CSARDRGLNEQFF
.,TRBV3-1,TRBJ1-1,.,TGTGCCAGCAGCCAAGTAAATACCGGCGTAGCTTTCTTT,CASSQVNTGVAFF
.,TRBV11-2,TRBJ2-2,.,TGTGCCATTAAGTTCTCCACCGGGGAGCTGTTTTTT,CAIKFSTGELFF
TRBD2,TRBV7-8,TRBJ2-7,.,TGTGCCAGCAGTCTAGTTGGGAGCGGGAGGGCCCGATACGAGCAGTACTTC,CASSLVGSGRARYEQYF
.,TRBV5-4,TRBJ2-5,.,TGTGCCAGCAGCAAAGGACCTGGCGAAGAGACCCAGTACTTC,CASSKGPGEETQYF
TRBD2,TRBV10-3,TRBJ2-5,once,TGTGCCACGAGGACTAGCGGGAGTCCCCAGTACTTC,CATRTSGSPQYF
.,TRBV19,TRBJ1-4,.,TGTGCCAGTAGTCCCGGACAGTATCAGCGCGAAAAACTGTTTTTT,CASSPGQYQREKLFF
TRBD1,TRBV29-1,TRBJ1-1,.,TGCAGCGTTCGGGGACAGATGAACACTGAAGCTTTCTTT,CSVRGQMNTEAFF
TRBD2,TRBV11-3,TRBJ2-1,once,TGTGCCAGCAGCTTAAGTCTAGCGGGGATCAATGAGCAGTTCTTC,CASSLSLAGINEQFF
.,TRBV14,TRBJ1-2,.,TGTGCCAGCAGCCAAGGGCGCCAGTATGGCTACACCTTC,CASSQGRQYGYTF
.,TRBV20-1,TRBJ2-3,.,TGCAGTGCTAGAGATCTGGGAGCGGCGGGTACGCAGTATTTT,CSARDLGAAGTQYF
.,TRBV18,TRBJ1-4,.,TGTGCCAGCTCACCGAGGACAGCCTCCAATGAAAAACTGTTTTTT,CASSPRTASNEKLFF